The present T cell receptor beta chain was sequenced within a study of PD-1 blockade in classical Hodgkin lymphoma. Broader study findings: Before treatment, complete responders showed about the same diversity as newly diagnosed patients. Diversity in CD4+ TCRs, unlike that measured in CD8+ TCRs, had risen significantly by C4D1.

This CDR3 spans 14 amino acids. The J segment lost 4 bases and the V segment lost 10 bases, leaving 7 bases of the junction unmatched. Germline V CDR1 and CDR2: ENHRY, SYGVKD. Worth noting for this clone: Its antigen is currently unknown.

Produced via immunoSEQ multiplex PCR; TCRdb's table is partial and in-frame only. Here the sample spans tens of thousands of clones, about 78% being singletons. All the patients suffered relapse after autologous stem cell transplantation, and brentuximab vedotin exposure differed. The study recorded best responses of complete response, partial response or progressive disease. The receptor was isolated from a human donor with classical Hodgkin lymphoma. The rearrangement uses TRBV10-3 and TRBJ2-7, with 13 bases aligning to TRBD2. The specimen was peripheral blood mononuclear cells (PBMCs), collected before the second cycle of nivolumab. CDR3 in amino acids: CASRTSGSFYEQYF. The CDR3 region has the DNA TGTGCCAGCAGGACTAGCGGGAGTTTTTACGAGCAGTACTTC.